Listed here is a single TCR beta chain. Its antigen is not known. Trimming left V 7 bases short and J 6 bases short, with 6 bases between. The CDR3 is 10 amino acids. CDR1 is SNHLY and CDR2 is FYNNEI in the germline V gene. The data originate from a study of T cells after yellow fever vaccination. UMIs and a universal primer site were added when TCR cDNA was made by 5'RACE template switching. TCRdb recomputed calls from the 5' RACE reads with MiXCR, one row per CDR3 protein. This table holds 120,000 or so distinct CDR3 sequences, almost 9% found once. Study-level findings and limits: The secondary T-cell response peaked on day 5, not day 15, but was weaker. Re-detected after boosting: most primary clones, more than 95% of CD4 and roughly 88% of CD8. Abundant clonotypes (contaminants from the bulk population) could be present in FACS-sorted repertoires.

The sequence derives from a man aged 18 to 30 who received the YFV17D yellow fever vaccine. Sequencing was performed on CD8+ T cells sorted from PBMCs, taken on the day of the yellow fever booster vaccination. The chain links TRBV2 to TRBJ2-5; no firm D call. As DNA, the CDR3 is TGTGCCAGCAAGGCGAAGACCCAGTACTTC. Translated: CASKAKTQYF.